The 3 T cell receptor beta chains reported below all come from one sample, sequenced in a study of identifying expanded T cells in peripheral blood (dated by TCRdb to about 2019). Libraries were constructed by the immunoSEQ multiplex PCR assay. Held by TCRdb, this immuneACCESS table contains in-frame sequences only and omits some clones. Under half of the omission traces to an unresolved V gene where checked; the cause of the rest is unknown. In all, the sample holds about 110,000 clones, and around 88% of those were seen once. The top ten constitute roughly 17% of the sample. The sample consisted of blood. These TCRs come from a person aged 18 to 75 in good health.

This rearrangement joins TRBV6-5 to TRBJ1-1; D perhaps matches TRBD1 (5 bases). This CDR3 is 12 amino acids long. Germline loops: CDR1 MNHEY, CDR2 SVGAGI. V shed 7 bases and J shed 3 bases, with 9 bases lying between them. The CDR3 DNA reads TGTGCCAGCAATCGGGGGGACACTGAAGCTTTCTTT. Protein sequence: CASNRGDTEAFF.

This clone was picked up a small number of times. V and J are TRBV9 and TRBJ2-1; 7 nucleotides align to TRBD2. V shed 7 bases, J shed 3 bases, and the junction held 4 bases outside the gene matches. The CDR3 runs 13 residues. Germline V gene sequence: CDR1 SGDLS, CDR2 YYNGEE. CDR3 amino acids: CASGRGYYNEQFF. The DNA of the CDR3 is TGTGCCAGCGGGCGGGGGTACTACAATGAGCAGTTCTTC.

The chain recombines TRBV18 with TRBJ2-7; tentatively, D is TRBD2 (5 bases). V was clipped by 3 bases and J by 5 bases, with 11 bases between them. In germline, CDR1 is KGHSH, CDR2 LQKENI. This CDR3 has 13 residues. Written as DNA, the CDR3 is TGTGCCAGCTCACCCCCGAATAGCGACGAGCAGTACTTC. Its protein product is CASSPPNSDEQYF.